Each of the 24 T cell receptor beta chains below was sequenced from the same sample in a study of blood T cells in healthy people across ages. The authors ran a second PCR of 7 to 11 cycles using a sample-barcoded 5' primer and a J-beta primer mix. TCRdb re-called the 5' RACE reads through MiXCR, storing one row per CDR3 protein. The sample records about 1.8 million distinct CDR3 sequences, 40% to 55% being singletons. The sequenced material came from blood. The receptors shown here come from a woman in her thirties or forties in good health.

Worth noting for this clonotype: One end of the junction does not line up with germline, which may come from a read error. The chain uses TRBV9 and TRBJ2-3; no clear D. The CDR3 is 14 residues long. In germline, CDR1 is SGDLS, CDR2 YYNGEE. CDR3 protein: CANSVSWATDTQYF. The CDR3 DNA sequence: TGCGCCAACAGCGTTTCGTGGGCCACAGATACGCAGTATTTT.

This chain uses TRBV27 with TRBJ2-3; no clear D gene. Trimming removed 3 bases from V and 0 bases from J, with 13 bases in between. This CDR3 region has 16 residues. Looked up from germline, CDR1 is MNHEY and CDR2 is SMNVEV (reference sequence). Here the CDR3 reads CASSFLDGSSTDTQYF. The CDR3 region has the DNA TGTGCCAGCAGTTTTCTGGACGGATCTAGCACAGATACGCAGTATTTT.

The rearrangement links TRBV27 to TRBJ1-1; 7 bases fit TRBD1. The CDR3 totals 12 residues. V lost 4 bases and J lost 10; bases outside the gene matches: 6. Germline V gene lookup returns CDR1 MNHEY and CDR2 SMNVEV (reference sequence). The CDR3 nucleotides are TGTGCCAGCAGTTCGGGACAGTTTGGAGCTTTCTTT. This sequence encodes CASSSGQFGAFF.

The chain links TRBV13 to TRBJ1-5; unclear D gene. V was cut by 5 bases and J by 1 base, with 9 bases left in between. The germline V gene has CDR1 PRHDT and CDR2 FYEKMQ (reference sequence). This CDR3 contains 14 residues. CDR3 in DNA: TGTGCCAGCAGCACCCGGAGGAGCAATCAGCCCCAGCATTTT. This codes for CASSTRRSNQPQHF.

The gene calls are TRBV20-1 and TRBJ2-1; 10 bases fit TRBD1. The CDR3 is 16 amino acids. J was trimmed by 0 bases and V by 3 bases; bases with no gene match: 5. Looked up from germline, CDR1 is DFQATT and CDR2 is SNEGSKA (reference sequence). CDR3 protein: CSARTGGEYSYNEQFF. The DNA for the CDR3 is TGCAGTGCTAGGACAGGGGGCGAATACTCCTACAATGAGCAGTTCTTC.

In its sample, this clonotype was seen many times. The genes are TRBV29-1 and TRBJ2-3, with unresolved D. The CDR3 has 14 amino acids. The V and J ends lost 4 bases and 4 bases respectively, with 15 bases between them. Germline loops: CDR1 SQVTM, CDR2 ANQGSEA. The CDR3 nucleotides are TGCAGCGTTGGTCCGCTTTCTCCCGCAGATACGCAGTATTTT. Protein: CSVGPLSPADTQYF.

V usage is TRBV6-2 or TRBV6-3 and J usage is TRBJ2-4; TRBD1 might be the D (6 bases). This CDR3 has 15 residues. Between the trimmed V and J ends, which lost 5 bases and 3 bases, there was a span of 14 bases. From germline, CDR1 is MNHEY and CDR2 SVGEGT. This chain's CDR3 is CASSHRALVKNIQYF. The CDR3 DNA is TGTGCCAGCAGTCACAGGGCCCTCGTCAAAAACATTCAGTACTTC.

This clonotype showed up just a few times. The chain carries TRBV20-1 and TRBJ1-5; D is uncertain. The CDR3 extends over 14 amino acids. Between the trimmed V and J ends, which lost 3 bases and 1 base, there was a span of 10 bases. CDR1 DFQATT and CDR2 SNEGSKA come from the germline V gene (reference sequence). The CDR3 reads CSASLGISNQPQHF. The CDR3 region has the DNA TGCAGTGCTAGCCTAGGGATAAGCAATCAGCCCCAGCATTTT.

The chain has TRBV6-2 or TRBV6-3 and TRBJ2-7; 10 bases are a match to TRBD2. The V gene's germline CDR1 is MNHEY and CDR2 SVGEGT. Trimming took 2 bases from V and 5 from J; bases not matched to a gene: 6. The length of the CDR3 is 15 residues. CDR3 in amino acids: CASSYMGLASNEQYF. Here the CDR3 DNA reads TGTGCCAGCAGTTACATGGGACTAGCGAGCAACGAGCAGTACTTC.

The sample holds a few counts of this clonotype. This chain links TRBV6-2 or TRBV6-3 with TRBJ2-3; 8 bases agree with TRBD2. CDR3 length: 15 residues. The trim removed 5 bases at V and 2 bases at J, leaving 6 bases unmatched. Germline V gene sequence: CDR1 MNHEY, CDR2 SVGEGT. The CDR3, as DNA: TGTGCCAGCAGTACAGCGGGGGACTTCACAGATACGCAGTATTTT. Its translation: CASSTAGDFTDTQYF.

This clonotype came up a few times. The rearrangement joins TRBV10-1 to TRBJ2-7, with a tentative D call TRBD2 (6 bases). Germline CDR1 and CDR2: WNHNN and SYGVQD (reference sequence). Between the trimmed V and J ends, which lost 1 base and 3 bases, there was a span of 13 bases. The CDR3 loop spans 15 amino acids. The CDR3 sequence is CASSEFSGEDYEQYF. Written as DNA, the CDR3 is TGCGCCAGCAGTGAGTTCTCCGGGGAGGACTACGAGCAGTACTTC.

The CDR3 nucleotides are TGTGCCACCAGTTCCGGGTCAACTAATGAAAAACTGTTTTTT. It codes for CATSSGSTNEKLFF. J is TRBJ1-4 and V is TRBV15; D is uncertain. This CDR3 has 14 residues. V was cut by 6 bases and J by 0 bases, with 8 bases left in between. CDR1 and CDR2 from the germline V gene are LNHNV and YYDKDF (reference sequence).

In its sample, this clonotype was seen once. The rearrangement links TRBV18 to TRBJ2-2; tentative D call: TRBD1 (6 bases). Trimming removed 3 bases at V and 3 bases at J, with 14 bases between. Germline CDR1 reads KGHSH; CDR2 reads LQKENI. CDR3 length: 16 amino acids. The CDR3 bases are TGTGCCAGCTCACCCCCCGGGACACCATACACCGGGGAGCTGTTTTTT. Translating gives CASSPPGTPYTGELFF.

This chain links TRBV6-5 with TRBJ2-1; D is uncertain. Germline CDR1 MNHEY, CDR2 SVGAGI. Deletions cut 7 bases from V and 0 bases from J, with 13 bases between. The CDR3 extends over 15 amino acids. The CDR3 region has the DNA TGTGCCAGCACTCCAGACCGGGTCTCCTACAATGAGCAGTTCTTC. Encoded protein: CASTPDRVSYNEQFF.

The CDR3 protein is CSAEPPSGRAETQYF. The CDR3 nucleotides read TGCAGTGCAGAACCCCCGTCAGGGAGAGCGGAGACCCAGTACTTC. This sequence joins TRBV20-1 and TRBJ2-7; possibly TRBD1 or TRBD2 for D (5 bases each). Near its end, the DNA agrees better with TRBJ2-5, so the J call may be wrong. The CDR3 has 15 residues. Per germline, CDR1 DFQATT and CDR2 SNEGSKA (reference sequence).

This clonotype was seen only once. This chain links TRBV4-2 with TRBJ2-3; D unclear. The ends were cut back, 0 bases at V and 4 bases at J, with 11 bases in the middle. The CDR3 loop spans 15 amino acids. Germline V gene lookup returns CDR1 LGHNA and CDR2 YNFKEQ. CDR3 region: CASSQDTGQADTQYF. Written as DNA, the CDR3 is TGTGCCAGCAGCCAAGACACGGGCCAGGCAGATACGCAGTATTTT.

This clonotype was observed a handful of times. The CDR3: CASSLNLGTSYNEQFF. The CDR3 DNA follows: TGTGCCAGCAGTTTAAATTTGGGGACCTCCTACAATGAGCAGTTCTTC. The V gene is TRBV12-3 or TRBV12-4, the J gene TRBJ2-1; D might be TRBD1 or TRBD2, each matching 5 bases. This CDR3 contains 16 residues. V lost 2 bases, J lost 0 bases, and 11 bases lay in between.

This clonotype was counted between two and nine times. The chain is built from TRBV27 and TRBJ2-1, with D perhaps matching TRBD1 (5 bases). V lost 4 bases, J lost 9 bases, and 10 bases lay in between. This CDR3 contains 12 residues. Germline CDR1 MNHEY, CDR2 SMNVEV (reference sequence). The CDR3 here is CASSYQGGEQFF. The CDR3 nucleotides are TGTGCCAGCAGTTATCAGGGTGGTGAGCAGTTCTTC.

The rearrangement joins TRBV24-1 to TRBJ2-1, with 7 bases lining up with TRBD1. V dropped 3 bases and J dropped 0; count of bases not matched to a gene: 4. CDR3 size: 16 residues. Germline-derived CDR1 and CDR2 are KGHDR and SFDVKD. CDR3 nucleotides: TGTGCCACCAGTGATCGACAGGGCCGCTCCTACAATGAGCAGTTCTTC. Residues: CATSDRQGRSYNEQFF.

The V and J genes are TRBV4-1 and TRBJ1-2; 7 nucleotides line up with TRBD1. Per germline, CDR1 MGHRA and CDR2 YSYEKL. The CDR3 contains 14 residues. J was trimmed by 8 bases and V by 0 bases; bases with no gene match: 6. This CDR3 reads CASSQDQGVAGYTF. CDR3 in DNA: TGCGCCAGCAGCCAAGATCAGGGGGTGGCGGGCTACACCTTC.

This chain uses TRBV20-1 with TRBJ2-7, with 11 bases that match TRBD2. In germline, CDR1 is DFQATT, CDR2 SNEGSKA (reference sequence). The CDR3 is 14 residues long. CDR3 sequence reads: CSQGQLAGVYEQYF. The DNA for the CDR3 is TGCAGCCAAGGCCAACTAGCGGGGGTCTACGAGCAGTACTTC.

About this clonotype: A junction boundary mismatches the germline segment, possibly from a read error. V is TRBV27 and J is TRBJ2-7; possible D gene TRBD1, 6 bases. The germline V gene encodes CDR1 MNHEY and CDR2 SMNVEV (reference sequence). The CDR3 is 13 amino acids. DNA for the CDR3: TGTGCCACCAGTCAAATAGGGGGATACGAGCAGTACTTC. This gives the protein CATSQIGGYEQYF.

For this clonotype: At one end the junction does not follow the germline gene, possibly because of a read error. This chain joins TRBV10-3 and TRBJ2-3; D gene ambiguous. From germline, CDR1 is ENHRY and CDR2 SYGVKD. This CDR3 contains 12 residues. In DNA form, the CDR3 reads TGTGCCATCAGGGAGTCTGGAGATACGCAGTATTTT. Its protein product is CAIRESGDTQYF.

This clonotype was seen a few times. The J gene is TRBJ2-5, the V gene TRBV20-1, with 8 bases matching TRBD1. Germline trimming cut 5 bases from V and 1 base from J; bases unmatched to any gene: 9. The CDR3 runs 15 residues. Germline CDR1 and CDR2: DFQATT and SNEGSKA (reference sequence). Here the CDR3 DNA reads TGCAGTGCTTCAGCCACTGACAGGGGCCAAGAGACCCAGTACTTC. This translates into CSASATDRGQETQYF.